This T cell receptor beta chain was recorded in a study of shared clonotypes between healthy human individuals. Study-wide findings and caveats: The expectation was that sequencing depth would affect clonotype sharing among donors. A generally larger estimated richness was seen in naive subsets than in memory subsets.

CDR3 length equals 14 residues. The germline V gene has CDR1 MNHNY and CDR2 SVGAGI (reference sequence). Losses at the gene ends were 4 bases for V and 1 base for J; bases not matched to a gene: 2. Only a few counts were recorded for this clone. Its specificity is not known. This table comes from immunoSEQ multiplex PCR, and its TCRdb copy is limited to in-frame clones, with some not included. The sample contains approximately 1.5 million clones, 95% to 99% of which appear only once. Sequencing input: naive CD4+ T cells sorted from blood. This sample's subset: CD45RA+ positively selected. This clonotype was obtained from a man aged 25 to 45 in good health. The V gene is TRBV6-6, the J gene TRBJ1-1, with 8 nucleotides matching TRBD1. CDR3 region: CASSFGTGNTEAFF. CDR3 DNA sequence: TGTGCCAGCAGTTTCGGGACAGGGAACACTGAAGCTTTCTTT.